This entry features one T cell receptor beta chain sequence. The sample comes from a study of T cells expressing NK-cell markers. TCRdb re-called the 5' RACE reads; every CDR3 protein appears as one record, without DNA. This sample's table reports about 540,000 distinct CDR3 sequences. The CDR3 runs 17 residues. CDR1 is SGHKS and CDR2 is YYEKEE in the germline V gene (reference sequence). This TCR derives from a man between 18 and 35 years old in good health. Sequencing input: blood T cells: a sorted CD56 or NKG2C T cell subset, CD4+ or CD8+ T cells, or bulk PBMC T cells (not recorded which). The gene calls are TRBV5-5 and TRBJ2-1; without DNA, the TCRdb call of TRBD2 cannot be checked. The CDR3: CASSLVAGDLSYNEQFF.